Below, 32 T cell receptor beta chains from the same sample are listed, as sequenced in a study of CD8 T cells in ankylosing spondylitis. TCRdb reprocessed the 5' RACE reads with MiXCR, giving one entry per CDR3 protein. There are hundreds of thousands of distinct CDR3 sequences in the sample; approximately 10% occur only once, and roughly a fifth lies in the top ten. The specimen sequenced was blood, either unsorted or a sorted T cell fraction (not recorded which). The receptors stem from a male donor with ankylosing spondylitis or in good health (not recorded which).

This clonotype was counted ten times or more. The genes are TRBV12-3 or TRBV12-4 and TRBJ1-1, with D possibly being TRBD1 (5 bases). Trimming cost V 3 bases and J 8 bases, with 10 bases left between them. This CDR3 comprises 12 residues. This CDR3 is CASSFGGVEAFF. The CDR3 DNA sequence: TGTGCCAGCAGTTTCGGGGGGGTAGAAGCTTTCTTT.

This clonotype was observed a handful of times. This chain joins TRBV11-2 and TRBJ2-1, with D hard to call. Trimming removed 1 base from V and 0 bases from J, with 10 bases in between. This CDR3 comprises 16 residues. From germline, CDR1 is SGHAT and CDR2 FQNNGV. The CDR3 region has the DNA TGTGCCAGCAGCTTAGGGTGGCGGAGCTCCTACAATGAGCAGTTCTTC. Translated: CASSLGWRSSYNEQFF.

This clonotype has at least ten counts. The CDR3 loop reads CASSSGTGTYEQYF. CDR3 DNA: TGTGCCAGCAGTAGCGGGACAGGGACCTACGAGCAGTACTTC. J is TRBJ2-7 and V is TRBV9; TRBD1 might be the D (9 bases). The germline V gene has CDR1 SGDLS and CDR2 YYNGEE. Trimming cost V 5 bases and J 2 bases, with 14 bases left between them. This CDR3 has 14 amino acids.

This clonotype was observed at least ten times. The gene calls are TRBV5-1 and TRBJ2-1, with unresolved D. Germline CDR1 is SGHRS and CDR2 is YFSETQ. Trimming took off 4 bases at V and 4 bases at J, with 12 bases between the two ends. The CDR3 is 14 amino acids. In DNA form, the CDR3 reads TGCGCCAGCAGCCCGCGACCGGATTACAATGAGCAGTTCTTC. Translating gives CASSPRPDYNEQFF.

The sample holds many counts of this clonotype. The chain links TRBV7-2 to TRBJ2-3, with a possible D match to TRBD2 (6 bases). Trimming pared 1 base from V and 0 bases from J, leaving 8 bases between. This CDR3 contains 15 residues. Looked up from germline, CDR1 is SGHTA and CDR2 is FQGNSA. CDR3 in DNA: TGTGCCAGCAGCTTAGGAAGCGGGAGCACAGATACGCAGTATTTT. Encoded protein: CASSLGSGSTDTQYF. Drawing the rest from reference TRBV7-2 and TRBJ2-3, the complete variable domain is GAGVSQSPSNKVTEKGKDVELRCDPISGHTALYWYRQSLGQGLEFLIYFQGNSAPDKSGLPSDRFSAERTGGSVSTLTIQRTQQEDSAVYLCASSLGSGSTDTQYFGPGTRLTVL.

The chain combines TRBV5-1 with TRBJ1-1; perhaps TRBD1 as D (6 bases). The CDR3 has 14 amino acids. The V gene lost 5 bases and the J gene lost 0 bases, with 11 bases spanning the gap. Germline V gene data show CDR1 as SGHRS and CDR2 as YFSETQ. CDR3 bases: TGCGCCAGCAGTCCGGGGGGCGTGAACACTGAAGCTTTCTTT. The encoded protein is CASSPGGVNTEAFF.

This clonotype was found many times. J is TRBJ2-3 and V is TRBV20-1; TRBD1 matches 8 bases. Germline trimming cut 4 bases from V and 2 bases from J; bases unmatched to any gene: 5. The CDR3 totals 14 residues. Looked up from germline, CDR1 is DFQATT and CDR2 is SNEGSKA (reference sequence). For the CDR3, the DNA is TGCAGTGCTATACGGACAGGGAACACAGATACGCAGTATTTT. Protein: CSAIRTGNTDTQYF.

Only a few counts were recorded for this clonotype. CDR3 in amino acids: CASTTGGNPNEKLFF. CDR3 nucleotide sequence: TGTGCCAGCACCACCGGTGGTAATCCTAATGAAAAACTGTTTTTT. This chain links TRBV18 with TRBJ1-4; D gene uncertain. CDR1 and CDR2 (germline): KGHSH, LQKENI. With 8 bases removed from V and 3 bases from J, the gap between germline ends came to 16 bases. CDR3 length: 15 amino acids.

This clonotype was counted between two and nine times. The V gene is TRBV5-6, the J gene TRBJ2-1; D uncertain. CDR1 and CDR2 from the germline V gene are SGHDT and YYEEEE. The CDR3 has 14 residues. The V gene lost 3 bases and the J gene lost 0 bases, with 7 bases spanning the gap. The CDR3 loop reads CASSSAVSYNEQFF. The CDR3 region has the DNA TGTGCCAGCAGCTCGGCTGTCTCCTACAATGAGCAGTTCTTC.

This clonotype was seen ten or more times. This chain connects TRBV5-1 to TRBJ1-2; tentative D call: TRBD1 (6 bases). V lost 4 bases to trimming and J lost 6 bases, with 19 bases between them. This CDR3 has 15 residues. The germline V gene encodes CDR1 SGHRS and CDR2 YFSETQ. The CDR3 DNA reads as TGCGCCAGCAGCGCCGAATCCCGGGACATTGATGGCTACACCTTC. Encoded protein: CASSAESRDIDGYTF.

The rearrangement joins TRBV20-1 to TRBJ2-7; D might be TRBD2 (5 bases). Germline V gene lookup returns CDR1 DFQATT and CDR2 SNEGSKA (reference sequence). The germline V and J ends were trimmed by 5 bases and 5 bases, with 34 bases remaining between them. CDR3 length: 19 residues. The CDR3 spells CSAEKPERGSTLDPHEQYF. CDR3 sequence (DNA): TGCAGTGCTGAGAAGCCGGAACGAGGGAGTACTCTGGACCCCCACGAGCAGTACTTC.

The rearrangement uses TRBV2 and TRBJ1-1; 10 bases map to TRBD1. The CDR3 consists of 20 residues. After removal of 3 bases from V and 1 base from J, the junction contained 17 bases not matched to a gene. CDR1 and CDR2 (germline): SNHLY, FYNNEI. CDR3 nucleotides: TGTGCCAGCAGTGAGAGACAGGGGGCGCCTGGGGGAGCGTGGAACACTGAAGCTTTCTTT. Translating it yields CASSERQGAPGGAWNTEAFF.

The chain combines TRBV7-2 with TRBJ1-1; tentative D call: TRBD1 (5 bases). The CDR3 extends over 13 amino acids. V lost 5 bases to trimming and J lost 2 bases, with 9 bases between them. CDR1 SGHTA and CDR2 FQGNSA come from the germline V gene. The DNA of the CDR3 is TGTGCCAGCAGCCCGGGGCCCAACACTGAAGCTTTCTTT. Protein product: CASSPGPNTEAFF.

Many counts were recorded for this clonotype. This chain connects TRBV12-3 or TRBV12-4 to TRBJ2-5; TRBD2 agrees at 14 bases. The CDR3 is 15 amino acids. V trimming: 4 bases; J trimming: 3 bases; junction bases outside the gene matches: 1. CDR3 nucleotide sequence: TGTGCCAGCAGTTCGACTAGCGGGGGGGAAGAGACCCAGTACTTC. Translating gives CASSSTSGGEETQYF.

This clonotype was counted at least ten times. The chain couples TRBV5-1 to TRBJ2-3; D uncertain. Trimming shortened V by 2 bases and J by 2 bases, and 12 bases separated the two germline ends. This CDR3 spans 15 amino acids. Germline CDR1 reads SGHRS; CDR2 reads YFSETQ. In nucleotides, the CDR3 is TGCGCCAGCAGCTTAAAGACCATTTCCACAGATACGCAGTATTTT. This gives the protein CASSLKTISTDTQYF.

The rearrangement uses TRBV6-1 and TRBJ2-6; 8 nucleotides line up with TRBD2. The J segment lost 0 bases and the V segment lost 4 bases, leaving 5 bases of the junction unmatched. There are 17 residues in the CDR3. Germline CDR1 is MNHNS and CDR2 is SASEGT. CDR3 nucleotide sequence: TGTGCCAGCAGTGGTGGCGGGGGGTACTCTGGGGCCAACGTCCTGACTTTC. It yields the protein CASSGGGGYSGANVLTF.

This clonotype was detected ten times or more. The genes are TRBV24-1 and TRBJ2-1; TRBD1 matches at 7 bases. The germline gives CDR1 KGHDR, CDR2 SFDVKD. This CDR3 region has 17 residues. V gave up 3 bases and J gave up 2 bases; unmatched junction bases: 9. The CDR3 region has the DNA TGTGCCACCAGTGATGCAGCAGGGGGTACCCCCTACAATGAGCAGTTCTTC. Translated: CATSDAAGGTPYNEQFF.

The chain carries TRBV12-5 and TRBJ1-2; D is undetermined. Per germline, CDR1 LGHNT and CDR2 FRNRAP. V was trimmed by 5 bases and J by 6 bases, leaving 13 bases between them. The CDR3 is 13 amino acids. Here the CDR3 DNA reads TGTGCTAGTGGTATCAAAATCGGAAATGGCTACACCTTC. Amino acid sequence: CASGIKIGNGYTF.

This clonotype was seen ten or more times. CDR3 residues: CASSPTSGTDTQYF. CDR3 bases: TGCGCCAGCAGCCCGACTAGCGGAACAGATACGCAGTATTTT. This sequence joins TRBV5-1 and TRBJ2-3, with 9 bases aligning to TRBD2. CDR3 length equals 14 residues. Germline V lookup: CDR1 SGHRS, CDR2 YFSETQ. J gave up 3 bases and V 4 bases, and 3 bases lay outside the gene matches.

This clonotype showed up many times. The chain carries TRBV7-9 and TRBJ2-7, with D perhaps assigned TRBD1 or TRBD2 (5 bases each). V was trimmed by 5 bases and J by 2 bases, leaving 13 bases between them. Germline CDR1 reads SEHNR; CDR2 reads FQNEAQ (reference sequence). The CDR3 runs to 14 residues. CDR3 loop: CASSAEGTPYEQYF. CDR3 coding DNA: TGTGCCAGCAGCGCCGAGGGGACCCCCTACGAGCAGTACTTC.

This clonotype was seen ten or more times. This chain connects TRBV7-8 to TRBJ1-1, with TRBD1 identical over 7 bases. V gave up 2 bases and J gave up 11 bases; unmatched junction bases: 8. This CDR3 region has 13 residues. Germline values: CDR1 SGHVS, CDR2 FQNEAQ. For the CDR3, the DNA is TGTGCCAGCAGCTTACAGACAGGGTTAGCTGCTTTCTTT. The encoded protein is CASSLQTGLAAFF. The variable domain in full, completed from reference TRBV7-8 and TRBJ1-1, reads GAGVSQSPRYKVAKRGQDVALRCDPISGHVSLFWYQQALGQGPEFLTYFQNEAQLDKSGLPSDRFFAERPEGSVSTLKIQRTQQEDSAVYLCASSLQTGLAAFFGQGTRLTVV.

CDR3 region: CASSDTGGQGYEQYF. CDR3 nucleotide sequence: TGTGCCAGCAGTGACACAGGGGGCCAGGGATACGAGCAGTACTTC. V gene TRBV25-1 combines with J gene TRBJ2-7; 9 bases match TRBD1. This CDR3 has 15 amino acids. CDR1 is MGHDK and CDR2 is SYGVNS in the germline V gene. V shed 3 bases and J 4 bases; nucleotides not matched to a gene: 7.

This chain uses TRBV3-1 with TRBJ2-5; weak D call: TRBD1 (7 bases). Germline CDR1 is LGHDT and CDR2 is YNNKEL (reference sequence). V lost 3 bases, J lost 10 bases, and 18 bases lay in between. The CDR3 totals 14 residues. DNA of the CDR3: TGTGCCAGCAGCCATTATAGGGAGGACAGGATCCAGTACTTC. Translating it yields CASSHYREDRIQYF.

This clonotype was picked up many times. The J gene is TRBJ1-3, the V gene TRBV29-1, with D unresolved. The CDR3 is 13 amino acids. Germline assignment: CDR1 SQVTM and CDR2 ANQGSEA. V lost 0 bases and J lost 4, with 7 bases in between. The CDR3 DNA follows: TGCAGCGTTGAAGATCTAGCCGGAAACACCATATATTTT. Its translation: CSVEDLAGNTIYF.

This clonotype was counted ten times or more. The gene calls are TRBV12-3 or TRBV12-4 and TRBJ1-5; possibly TRBD1 for D (6 bases). The CDR3 consists of 15 residues. V lost 6 bases, J lost 7 bases, and 19 bases lay in between. DNA for the CDR3: TGTGCCAGCAGCCGGGCCGGGGGGGCTCAGCAGCCCCAGCATTTT. It is translated as CASSRAGGAQQPQHF.

This clonotype was counted a few times. The chain has TRBV7-9 and TRBJ1-2; 7 bases align to TRBD1. V shed 5 bases, J shed 4 bases, and the junction held 7 bases outside the gene matches. The CDR3 totals 14 residues. In germline, CDR1 is SEHNR, CDR2 FQNEAQ (reference sequence). For the CDR3, the DNA is TGTGCCAGCAGCGGCATCACAGGGGCCTATGGCTACACCTTC. Residues: CASSGITGAYGYTF.

This clonotype was recorded many times. This chain links TRBV20-1 with TRBJ1-2; TRBD1 matches at 7 bases. The CDR3 runs to 14 residues. The trim removed 2 bases at V and 2 bases at J, leaving 5 bases unmatched. CDR1 DFQATT and CDR2 SNEGSKA come from the germline V gene (reference sequence). The CDR3 loop is CSARRTGTNYGYTF. In DNA, the CDR3 is TGCAGTGCTAGAAGGACAGGCACCAACTATGGCTACACCTTC.

This clonotype was observed at least ten times. The J gene is TRBJ2-2, the V gene TRBV5-1, with a possible D match to TRBD2 (5 bases). Trimming removed 6 bases from V and 3 bases from J, with 15 bases in between. From germline, CDR1 is SGHRS and CDR2 YFSETQ. The CDR3 is 15 residues long. DNA of the CDR3: TGCGCCAGCATAGGCGGAGGTGCGGACACCGGGGAGCTGTTTTTT. Its translation: CASIGGGADTGELFF.

This clonotype was seen many times. The chain recombines TRBV5-1 with TRBJ2-5; TRBD2 might be the D (6 bases). Deletions cut 4 bases from V and 2 bases from J, with 12 bases between. CDR1 is SGHRS, CDR2 YFSETQ, per germline. This CDR3 spans 14 amino acids. The CDR3 DNA reads as TGCGCCAGCAGCCAAAGGGACTTGCAAGAGACCCAGTACTTC. Its translation is CASSQRDLQETQYF.

This clonotype was recorded many times. The chain links TRBV7-2 to TRBJ1-4; D may be TRBD1 (5 bases). CDR1 is SGHTA and CDR2 is FQGNSA in the germline V gene. The V end was cut by 5 bases, the J end by 3 bases, with 10 bases between. There are 14 residues in the CDR3. The CDR3: CASSRDPSNEKLFF. The DNA for the CDR3 is TGTGCCAGCAGCCGGGACCCCTCTAATGAAAAACTGTTTTTT.

The table lists this clonotype with many counts. This chain uses TRBV5-1 with TRBJ2-7, with D maybe TRBD2 (7 bases). This CDR3 contains 14 residues. Trimming left V 4 bases short and J 1 base short, with 12 bases between. The germline gives CDR1 SGHRS, CDR2 YFSETQ. The CDR3 is CASSVQGGSYEQYF. CDR3 nucleotides: TGCGCCAGCAGCGTACAGGGAGGGTCCTACGAGCAGTACTTC.

This clonotype was counted ten times or more. A junction boundary mismatches the germline segment, possibly from a read error. The chain has TRBV7-7 and TRBJ2-5, with TRBD1 identical over 8 bases. CDR1 and CDR2 (germline): SSHAT, FNYEAQ (reference sequence). The CDR3 totals 14 residues. CDR3 sequence reads: CASSPPTGAETQYF. The CDR3, as DNA: TGTGCTAGCAGCCCCCCGACAGGGGCAGAGACCCAGTACTTC.